Following are 20 T cell receptor beta chains from one sample sequenced in a study of T cells after yellow fever vaccination. TCRdb redid the calling of the 5' RACE reads with MiXCR, one entry per CDR3 protein. The sample has more than 300,000 distinct CDR3 sequences, about 10% seen once; the top ten hold approximately 3%. The sample in question was CD4+ T cells sorted from PBMCs, obtained 45 days after the yellow fever booster vaccination. Every receptor here comes from a man younger than 35 who received the YFV17D yellow fever vaccine.

The chain joins TRBV7-9 to TRBJ1-1; 7 positions match TRBD1. Trimming at V came to 7 bases and at J to 0 bases, leaving 5 bases not matched to a gene. Germline CDR1 is SEHNR and CDR2 is FQNEAQ (reference sequence). CDR3 length: 14 amino acids. The CDR3 region has the DNA TGTGCCAGCAACATGGGACAGTTGAACACTGAAGCTTTCTTT. Its translation: CASNMGQLNTEAFF.

Only a few counts were recorded for this clonotype. This chain joins TRBV11-2 and TRBJ2-1; 7 bases are a match to TRBD1. V lost 5 bases, J lost 9 bases, and 13 bases stayed unmatched. This CDR3 contains 15 residues. Germline CDR1 SGHAT, CDR2 FQNNGV. The CDR3 sequence: CASSPSPGQASEQFF. In DNA form, the CDR3 reads TGTGCCAGCAGCCCATCACCCGGACAGGCCAGTGAGCAGTTCTTC.

In this sample, this clonotype turned up a few times. The chain's CDR3 is CASSSKTSGGSETQYF. CDR3 DNA sequence: TGTGCCAGCAGTTCAAAGACTAGCGGGGGGTCAGAGACCCAGTACTTC. The V and J genes are TRBV12-3 or TRBV12-4 and TRBJ2-5; 13 bases line up with TRBD2. There are 16 residues in the CDR3. V lost 4 bases to trimming and J lost 4 bases; unmatched junction nucleotides: 6.

The V gene is TRBV7-3, the J gene TRBJ2-7; 7 positions agree with TRBD1. This CDR3 comprises 13 residues. V trimming: 4 bases; J trimming: 7 bases; junction bases outside the gene matches: 7. Germline CDR1 is SGHTA and CDR2 is FQGTGA. The CDR3 reads CASSSTGPGEQYF. The CDR3 nucleotides read TGTGCCAGCAGCTCGACAGGGCCGGGGGAGCAGTACTTC.

V is TRBV29-1 and J is TRBJ2-5; 8 positions agree with TRBD1. Germline trimming cut 1 base from V and 5 bases from J; bases unmatched to any gene: 3. The CDR3 loop spans 13 amino acids. Looked up from germline, CDR1 is SQVTM and CDR2 is ANQGSEA. The CDR3, as DNA: TGCAGCGTTGAAGTGACAGGGGTTGAGACCCAGTACTTC. This sequence encodes CSVEVTGVETQYF.

This chain joins TRBV25-1 and TRBJ1-2; 9 nucleotides align to TRBD1. Trimming at V came to 6 bases and at J to 0 bases, leaving 8 bases not matched to a gene. The CDR3 is made up of 16 amino acids. Looked up from germline, CDR1 is MGHDK and CDR2 is SYGVNS. The CDR3 loop reads CASREDRGSTNYGYTF. The CDR3, as DNA: TGTGCCAGCAGGGAGGACAGGGGAAGCACTAACTATGGCTACACCTTC.

This clonotype was seen more than once but under ten times. This chain connects TRBV12-3 or TRBV12-4 to TRBJ1-2; perhaps TRBD1 as D (5 bases). The V gene lost 3 bases and the J gene lost 11 bases, with 16 bases spanning the gap. The CDR3 runs 13 residues. The CDR3 spells CASSFVGTSGYTF. CDR3 coding DNA: TGTGCCAGCAGTTTCGTGGGGACCTCTGGGTACACCTTC.

This clonotype occurred many times. The chain links TRBV29-1 to TRBJ2-1; 12 bases fit TRBD2. This CDR3 spans 16 amino acids. The ends lost 5 bases at V and 2 bases at J; junction bases unmatched: 7. Per germline, CDR1 SQVTM and CDR2 ANQGSEA. CDR3 residues: CSVKTSGGGPYNEQFF. CDR3 DNA sequence: TGCAGCGTTAAGACTAGCGGGGGAGGACCCTACAATGAGCAGTTCTTC.

CDR3 sequence: CASSQGRINSPLHF. DNA for the CDR3: TGCGCCAGCAGCCAGGGACGGATTAATTCACCCCTCCACTTT. The J gene is TRBJ1-6, the V gene TRBV5-1, with D possibly TRBD1 on 5 matching bases. The CDR3 has 14 residues. Trimming pared 4 bases from V and 6 bases from J, leaving 11 bases between. From germline, CDR1 is SGHRS and CDR2 YFSETQ. Filled out from reference TRBV5-1 and TRBJ1-6, the complete variable domain reads KAGVTQTPRYLIKTRGQQVTLSCSPISGHRSVSWYQQTPGQGLQFLFEYFSETQRNKGNFPGRFSGRQFSNSRSEMNVSTLELGDSALYLCASSQGRINSPLHFGNGTRLTVT.

In this sample, this clonotype turned up a few times. This rearrangement joins TRBV7-2 to TRBJ2-5; 8 nucleotides align to TRBD1. Per the germline V gene, CDR1 is SGHTA and CDR2 is FQGNSA. This CDR3 has 14 amino acids. V was clipped by 2 bases and J by 5 bases; unmatched bases: 4. The CDR3 reads CASSLRAGGETQYF. The DNA for the CDR3 is TGTGCCAGCAGCTTACGTGCAGGGGGCGAGACCCAGTACTTC. Full variable domain (rest looked up from reference TRBV7-2 and TRBJ2-5): GAGVSQSPSNKVTEKGKDVELRCDPISGHTALYWYRQSLGQGLEFLIYFQGNSAPDKSGLPSDRFSAERTGGSVSTLTIQRTQQEDSAVYLCASSLRAGGETQYFGPGTRLLVL.

This clonotype was seen a few times. The chain carries TRBV2 and TRBJ1-2; D is unclear. Germline lookup yields CDR1 SNHLY and CDR2 FYNNEI. The CDR3 loop spans 11 amino acids. Between the trimmed V and J ends, which lost 6 bases and 2 bases, there was a span of 4 bases. CDR3 protein: CASRGNYGYTF. In nucleotides, the CDR3 is TGTGCCAGCAGGGGCAACTATGGCTACACCTTC.

The chain is built from TRBV24-1 and TRBJ1-2; D is possibly TRBD1 (5 bases). With 5 bases removed from V and 2 bases from J, the gap between germline ends came to 17 bases. CDR1 KGHDR and CDR2 SFDVKD come from the germline V gene. The CDR3 totals 16 residues. CDR3 DNA: TGTGCCACCAGTGCTGTCTCAGAGGGGCGCAACTATGGCTACACCTTC. It is translated as CATSAVSEGRNYGYTF.

V usage is TRBV12-3 or TRBV12-4 and J usage is TRBJ1-1, with D uncertain. The V end lost 6 bases, the J end lost 5 bases, and 13 bases lay between the germline ends. The CDR3 is 13 residues long. In DNA, the CDR3 is TGTGCCAGCAGCTGGGCCGCTTTGACTGAAGCTTTCTTT. Translating it yields CASSWAALTEAFF.

This clonotype was seen a handful of times. The genes are TRBV5-1 and TRBJ1-2, with D perhaps TRBD1 (5 bases). The CDR3 loop spans 15 amino acids. Trimming took off 5 bases at V and 7 bases at J, with 21 bases between the two ends. Per germline, CDR1 SGHRS and CDR2 YFSETQ. CDR3 DNA sequence: TGCGCCAGCAGATCCACCGGGGCCTCGAGGGGTGGCTACACCTTC. Amino acid sequence: CASRSTGASRGGYTF.

Remarks on this clonotype: A read error may account for a junction end that differs from germline. J is TRBJ1-5 and V is TRBV7-2; 7 bases are shared with TRBD1. Per germline, CDR1 SGHTA and CDR2 FQGNSA. The CDR3 sequence is 17 residues long. Here the CDR3 reads CACSFAQGGNSNQPQHF. The CDR3 DNA sequence: TGTGCCTGCAGCTTTGCCCAGGGGGGTAATAGCAATCAGCCCCAGCATTTT.

This clonotype was counted between two and nine times. The V call is TRBV5-4, the J call TRBJ2-1; possible D gene TRBD2, 6 bases. The germline V gene has CDR1 SGHNT and CDR2 YYREEE (reference sequence). The CDR3 has 13 residues. V lost 2 bases, J lost 12 bases, and 15 bases lay in between. The DNA of the CDR3 is TGTGCCAGCAGCTTTTCGGGGGTCCCCAGGCAGTTCTTC. Amino acid sequence: CASSFSGVPRQFF.

At least ten counts were recorded for this clonotype. The rearrangement joins TRBV4-1 to TRBJ2-5, with D perhaps matching TRBD1 (6 bases). The germline CDR1 and CDR2 sequences are MGHRA and YSYEKL. V dropped 1 base and J dropped 5 bases, with 14 bases sitting between them. The CDR3 has 15 amino acids. The CDR3 DNA sequence: TGCGCCAGCAGCCAAGTTATGGGGGCCCTGGAGACCCAGTACTTC. It specifies CASSQVMGALETQYF.

V usage is TRBV2 and J usage is TRBJ2-3; weak D call: TRBD1 (6 bases). CDR1 is SNHLY, CDR2 FYNNEI, per germline. With 6 bases removed from V and 4 bases from J, the gap between germline ends came to 23 bases. This CDR3 region has 17 residues. In DNA form, the CDR3 reads TGTGCCAGCAGAAACAGGGTTAGATTAGAGGGCCCAGATACGCAGTATTTT. It translates to CASRNRVRLEGPDTQYF.

The sample holds many counts of this clonotype. The chain combines TRBV5-1 with TRBJ2-3; D tentatively fits TRBD1 or TRBD2 (6 bases each). Germline-derived CDR1 and CDR2 are SGHRS and YFSETQ. This CDR3 region has 14 residues. V lost 3 bases, J lost 7 bases, and 15 bases lay in between. The DNA for the CDR3 is TGCGCCAGCAGCTCTCGCTCGGGGGCTAATACGCAGTATTTT. It yields the protein CASSSRSGANTQYF.

This clonotype has at least ten counts. Here the CDR3 reads CASRPLTDTQYF. CDR3 DNA sequence: TGTGCCAGCAGGCCCCTCACAGATACGCAGTATTTT. The chain has TRBV2 and TRBJ2-3, with D unresolved. V was pared by 6 bases and J by 2 bases, with 6 bases between. CDR1 is SNHLY and CDR2 is FYNNEI in the germline V gene. The CDR3 consists of 12 residues.